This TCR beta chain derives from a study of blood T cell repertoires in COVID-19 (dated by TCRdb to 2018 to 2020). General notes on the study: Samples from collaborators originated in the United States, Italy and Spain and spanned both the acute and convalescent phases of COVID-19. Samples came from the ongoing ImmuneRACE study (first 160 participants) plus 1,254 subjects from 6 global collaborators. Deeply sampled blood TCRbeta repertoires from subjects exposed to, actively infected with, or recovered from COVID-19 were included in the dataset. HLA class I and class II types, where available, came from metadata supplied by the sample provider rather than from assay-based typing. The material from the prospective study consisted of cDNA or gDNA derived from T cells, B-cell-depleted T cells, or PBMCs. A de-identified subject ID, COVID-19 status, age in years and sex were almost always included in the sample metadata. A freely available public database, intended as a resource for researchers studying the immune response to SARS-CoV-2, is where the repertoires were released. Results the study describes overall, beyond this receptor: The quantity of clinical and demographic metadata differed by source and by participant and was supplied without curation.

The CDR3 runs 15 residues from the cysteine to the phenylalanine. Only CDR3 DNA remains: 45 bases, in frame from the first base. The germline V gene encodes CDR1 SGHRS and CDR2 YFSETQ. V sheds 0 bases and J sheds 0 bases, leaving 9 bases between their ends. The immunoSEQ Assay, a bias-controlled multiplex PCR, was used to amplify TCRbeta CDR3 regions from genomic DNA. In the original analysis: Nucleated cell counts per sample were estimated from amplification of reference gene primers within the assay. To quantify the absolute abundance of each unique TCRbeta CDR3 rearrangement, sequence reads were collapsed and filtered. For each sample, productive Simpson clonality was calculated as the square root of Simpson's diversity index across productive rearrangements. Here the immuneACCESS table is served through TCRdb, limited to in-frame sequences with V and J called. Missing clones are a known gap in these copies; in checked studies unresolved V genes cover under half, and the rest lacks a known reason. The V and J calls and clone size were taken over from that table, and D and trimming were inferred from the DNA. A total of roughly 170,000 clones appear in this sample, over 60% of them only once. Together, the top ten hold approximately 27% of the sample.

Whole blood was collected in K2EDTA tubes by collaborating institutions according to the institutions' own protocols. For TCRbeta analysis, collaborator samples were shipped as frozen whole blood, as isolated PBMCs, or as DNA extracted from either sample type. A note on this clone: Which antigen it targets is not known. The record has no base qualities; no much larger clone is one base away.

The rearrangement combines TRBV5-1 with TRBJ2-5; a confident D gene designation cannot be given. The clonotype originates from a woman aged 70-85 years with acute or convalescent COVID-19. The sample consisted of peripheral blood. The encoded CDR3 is CASSLAQSYQETQYF. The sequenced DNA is TGCGCCAGCAGCTTGGCACAGTCGTACCAAGAGACCCAGTACTTC. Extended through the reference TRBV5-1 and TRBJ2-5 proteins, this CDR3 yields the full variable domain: KAGVTQTPRYLIKTRGQQVTLSCSPISGHRSVSWYQQTPGQGLQFLFEYFSETQRNKGNFPGRFSGRQFSNSRSEMNVSTLELGDSALYLCASSLAQSYQETQYFGPGTRLLVL.